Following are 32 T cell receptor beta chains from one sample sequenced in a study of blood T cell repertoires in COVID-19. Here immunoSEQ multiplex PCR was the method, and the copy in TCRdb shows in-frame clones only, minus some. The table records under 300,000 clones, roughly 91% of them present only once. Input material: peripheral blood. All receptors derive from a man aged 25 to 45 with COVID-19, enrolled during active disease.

CDR3 protein: CASSHTRSYEQYF. The CDR3 DNA reads TGTGCCAGCAGCCATACACGCTCCTACGAGCAGTACTTC. This chain links TRBV7-9 with TRBJ2-7; D not resolved. The CDR3 covers 13 residues. Germline lookup yields CDR1 SEHNR and CDR2 FQNEAQ (reference sequence). Trimming stripped 5 bases from V and 0 bases from J, with 8 bases between.

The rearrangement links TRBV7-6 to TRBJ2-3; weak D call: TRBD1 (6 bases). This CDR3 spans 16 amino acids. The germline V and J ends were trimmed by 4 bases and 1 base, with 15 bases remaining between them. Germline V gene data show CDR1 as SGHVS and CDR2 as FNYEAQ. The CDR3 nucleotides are TGTGCCAGCAGCTCACACAGGGACGGAGGCACAGATACGCAGTATTTT. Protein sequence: CASSSHRDGGTDTQYF.

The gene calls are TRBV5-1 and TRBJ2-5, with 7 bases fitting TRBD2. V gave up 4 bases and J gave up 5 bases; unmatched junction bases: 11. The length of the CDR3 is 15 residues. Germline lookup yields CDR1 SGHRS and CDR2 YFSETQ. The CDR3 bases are TGCGCCAGCAGCCCCCCGGGAGCGGGGCTGGAGACCCAGTACTTC. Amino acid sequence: CASSPPGAGLETQYF.

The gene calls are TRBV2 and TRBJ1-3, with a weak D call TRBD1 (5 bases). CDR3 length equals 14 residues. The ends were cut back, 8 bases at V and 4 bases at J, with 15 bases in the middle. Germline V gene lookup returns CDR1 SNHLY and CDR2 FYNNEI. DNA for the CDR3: TGTGCCAGCGGCCGGGGGTCCCGAGGAAACACCATATATTTT. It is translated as CASGRGSRGNTIYF. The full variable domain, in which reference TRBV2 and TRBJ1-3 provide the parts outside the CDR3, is EPEVTQTPSHQVTQMGQEVILRCVPISNHLYFYWYRQILGQKVEFLVSFYNNEISEKSEIFDDQFSVERPDGSNFTLKIRSTKLEDSAMYFCASGRGSRGNTIYFGEGSWLTVV.

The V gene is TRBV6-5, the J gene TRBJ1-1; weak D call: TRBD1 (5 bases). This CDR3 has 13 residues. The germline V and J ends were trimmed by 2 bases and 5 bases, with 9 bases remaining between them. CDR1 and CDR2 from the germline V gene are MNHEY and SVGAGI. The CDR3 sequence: CASSYRGRTEAFF. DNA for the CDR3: TGTGCCAGCAGTTACAGGGGTCGTACTGAAGCTTTCTTT.

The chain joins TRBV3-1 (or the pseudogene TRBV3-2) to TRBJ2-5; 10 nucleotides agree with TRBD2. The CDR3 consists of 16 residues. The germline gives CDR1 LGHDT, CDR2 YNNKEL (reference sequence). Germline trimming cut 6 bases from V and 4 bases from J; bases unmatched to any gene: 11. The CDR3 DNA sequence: TGTGCCAGCAGTCCTTTGGCTAGCGGGGGAGGAGAGACCCAGTACTTC. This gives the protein CASSPLASGGGETQYF.

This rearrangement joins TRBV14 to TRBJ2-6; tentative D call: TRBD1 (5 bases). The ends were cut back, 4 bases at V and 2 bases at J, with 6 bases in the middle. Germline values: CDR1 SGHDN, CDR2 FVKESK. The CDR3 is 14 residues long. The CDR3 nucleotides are TGTGCCAGCAGCCGCAGGGCTGGGGCCAACGTCCTGACTTTC. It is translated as CASSRRAGANVLTF.

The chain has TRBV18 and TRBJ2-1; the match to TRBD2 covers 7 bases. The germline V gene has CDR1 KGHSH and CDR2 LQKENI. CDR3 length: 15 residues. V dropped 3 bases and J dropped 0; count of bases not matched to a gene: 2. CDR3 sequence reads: CASSPGGDSYNEQFF. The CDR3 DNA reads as TGTGCCAGCTCACCGGGGGGGGACTCCTACAATGAGCAGTTCTTC. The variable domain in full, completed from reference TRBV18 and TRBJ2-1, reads NAGVMQNPRHLVRRRGQEARLRCSPMKGHSHVYWYRQLPEEGLKFMVYLQKENIIDESGMPKERFSAEFPKEGPSILRIQQVVRGDSAAYFCASSPGGDSYNEQFFGPGTRLTVL.

The CDR3 coding sequence is TGCGCCAGCAGCCACGGACAGACCTACGAGCAGTACTTC. Encoded protein: CASSHGQTYEQYF. V is TRBV5-1 and J is TRBJ2-7; the D gene is possibly TRBD1 (6 bases). This CDR3 is 13 amino acids long. V lost 4 bases to trimming and J lost 2 bases, with 10 bases between them. Germline CDR1 and CDR2: SGHRS and YFSETQ.

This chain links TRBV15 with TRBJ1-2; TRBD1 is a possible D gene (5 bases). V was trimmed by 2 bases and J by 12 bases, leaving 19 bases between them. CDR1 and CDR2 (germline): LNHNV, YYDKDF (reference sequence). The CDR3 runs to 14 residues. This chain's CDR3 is CATSRSENSRAHTF. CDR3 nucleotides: TGTGCCACCAGCAGAAGTGAGAATAGCAGGGCTCACACCTTC. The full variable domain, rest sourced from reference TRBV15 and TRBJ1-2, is DAMVIQNPRYQVTQFGKPVTLSCSQTLNHNVMYWYQQKSSQAPKLLFHYYDKDFNNEADTPDNFQSRRPNTSFCFLDIRSPGLGDTAMYLCATSRSENSRAHTFGSGTRLTVV.

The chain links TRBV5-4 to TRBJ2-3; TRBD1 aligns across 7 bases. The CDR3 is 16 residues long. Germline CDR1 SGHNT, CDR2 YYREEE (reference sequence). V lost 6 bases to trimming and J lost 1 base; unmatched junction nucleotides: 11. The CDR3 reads CASNDRQGWGTDTQYF. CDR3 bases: TGTGCCAGCAACGACCGACAGGGTTGGGGCACAGATACGCAGTATTTT.

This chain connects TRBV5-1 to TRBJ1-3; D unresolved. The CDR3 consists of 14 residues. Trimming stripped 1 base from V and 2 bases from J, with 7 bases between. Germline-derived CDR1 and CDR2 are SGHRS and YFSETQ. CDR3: CASSLSRAGNTIYF. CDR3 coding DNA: TGCGCCAGCAGCTTGTCCCGGGCTGGAAACACCATATATTTT.

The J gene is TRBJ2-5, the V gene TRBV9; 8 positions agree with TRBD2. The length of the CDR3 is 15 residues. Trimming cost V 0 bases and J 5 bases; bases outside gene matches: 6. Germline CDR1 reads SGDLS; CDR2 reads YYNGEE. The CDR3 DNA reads TGTGCCAGCAGCGTAGCTGCGGGGGGCTTGGAGACCCAGTACTTC. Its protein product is CASSVAAGGLETQYF. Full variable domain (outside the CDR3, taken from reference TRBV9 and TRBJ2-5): DSGVTQTPKHLITATGQRVTLRCSPRSGDLSVYWYQQSLDQGLQFLIQYYNGEERAKGNILERFSAQQFPDLHSELNLSSLELGDSALYFCASSVAAGGLETQYFGPGTRLLVL.

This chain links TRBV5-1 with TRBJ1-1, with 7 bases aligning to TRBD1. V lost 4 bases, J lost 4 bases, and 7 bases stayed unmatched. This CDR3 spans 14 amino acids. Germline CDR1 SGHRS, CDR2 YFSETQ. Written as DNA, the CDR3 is TGCGCCAGCAGCCCCGTGGCAGGGGGCACTGAAGCTTTCTTT. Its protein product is CASSPVAGGTEAFF.

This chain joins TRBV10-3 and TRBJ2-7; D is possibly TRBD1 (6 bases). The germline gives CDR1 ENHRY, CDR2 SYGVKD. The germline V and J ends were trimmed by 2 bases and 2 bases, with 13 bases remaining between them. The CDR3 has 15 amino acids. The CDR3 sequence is CAISETGFEPYEQYF. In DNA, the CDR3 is TGTGCCATCAGTGAGACAGGGTTCGAGCCCTACGAGCAGTACTTC.

The CDR3 region has the DNA TGTGCTAGTGGTTCCACCCCGGGACAGGAGAACTCTGGGGCCAACGTCCTGACTTTC. Its translation is CASGSTPGQENSGANVLTF. This sequence joins TRBV12-5 and TRBJ2-6; 8 bases match TRBD1. Trimming at V came to 4 bases and at J to 0 bases, leaving 11 bases not matched to a gene. Per germline, CDR1 LGHNT and CDR2 FRNRAP. This CDR3 has 19 residues.

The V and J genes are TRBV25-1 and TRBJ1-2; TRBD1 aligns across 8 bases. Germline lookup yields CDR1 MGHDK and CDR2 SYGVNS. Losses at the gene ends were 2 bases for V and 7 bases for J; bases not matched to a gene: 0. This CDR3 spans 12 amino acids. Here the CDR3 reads CASSEGTGGYTF. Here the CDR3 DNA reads TGTGCCAGCAGTGAAGGGACAGGTGGCTACACCTTC.

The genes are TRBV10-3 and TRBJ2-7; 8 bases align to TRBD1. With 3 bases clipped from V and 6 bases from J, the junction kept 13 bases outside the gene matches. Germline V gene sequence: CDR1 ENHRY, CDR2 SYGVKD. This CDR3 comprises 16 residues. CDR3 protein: CAISELTGTGHGEQYF. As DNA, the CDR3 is TGTGCCATCAGTGAACTTACCGGGACAGGCCACGGCGAGCAGTACTTC.

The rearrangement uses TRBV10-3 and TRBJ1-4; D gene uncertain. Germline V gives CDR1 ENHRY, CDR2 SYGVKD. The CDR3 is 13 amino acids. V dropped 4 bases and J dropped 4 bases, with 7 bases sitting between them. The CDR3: CAISGLSNEKLFF. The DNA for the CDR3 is TGTGCCATCAGTGGACTAAGTAATGAAAAACTGTTTTTT.

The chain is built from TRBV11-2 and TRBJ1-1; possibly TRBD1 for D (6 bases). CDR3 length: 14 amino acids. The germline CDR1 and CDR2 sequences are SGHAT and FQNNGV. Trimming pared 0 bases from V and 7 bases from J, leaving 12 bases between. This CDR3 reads CASSLDPGAGEAFF. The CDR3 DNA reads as TGTGCCAGCAGCTTAGATCCAGGGGCGGGTGAAGCTTTCTTT.

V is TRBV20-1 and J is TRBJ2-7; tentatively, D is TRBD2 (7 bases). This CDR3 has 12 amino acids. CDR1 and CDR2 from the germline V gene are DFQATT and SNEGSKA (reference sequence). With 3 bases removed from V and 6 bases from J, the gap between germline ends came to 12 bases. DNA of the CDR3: TGCAGTGCTAGTGGGGGGGGCAGCGAGCAGTACTTC. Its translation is CSASGGGSEQYF.

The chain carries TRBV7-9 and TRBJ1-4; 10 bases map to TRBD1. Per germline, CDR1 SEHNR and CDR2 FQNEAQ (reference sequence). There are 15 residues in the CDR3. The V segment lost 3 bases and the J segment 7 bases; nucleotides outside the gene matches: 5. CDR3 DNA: TGTGCCAGCAGCTTCCGACAGGGGGCGGGTGAAAAACTGTTTTTT. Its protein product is CASSFRQGAGEKLFF.

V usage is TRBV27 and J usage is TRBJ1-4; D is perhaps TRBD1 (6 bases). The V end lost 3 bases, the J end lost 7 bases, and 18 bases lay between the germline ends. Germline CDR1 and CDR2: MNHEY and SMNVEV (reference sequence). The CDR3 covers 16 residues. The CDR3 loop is CASSLSGGQDGEKLFF. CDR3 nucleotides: TGTGCCAGCAGTTTGTCCGGGGGGCAAGATGGTGAAAAACTGTTTTTT.

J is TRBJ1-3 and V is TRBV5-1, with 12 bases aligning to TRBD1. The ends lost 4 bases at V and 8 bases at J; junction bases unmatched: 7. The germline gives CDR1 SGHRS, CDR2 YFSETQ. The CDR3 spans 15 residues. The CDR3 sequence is CASSPGTGGADTIYF. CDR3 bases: TGCGCCAGCAGCCCCGGGACAGGGGGCGCGGACACCATATATTTT. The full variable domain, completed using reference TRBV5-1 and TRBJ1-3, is KAGVTQTPRYLIKTRGQQVTLSCSPISGHRSVSWYQQTPGQGLQFLFEYFSETQRNKGNFPGRFSGRQFSNSRSEMNVSTLELGDSALYLCASSPGTGGADTIYFGEGSWLTVV.

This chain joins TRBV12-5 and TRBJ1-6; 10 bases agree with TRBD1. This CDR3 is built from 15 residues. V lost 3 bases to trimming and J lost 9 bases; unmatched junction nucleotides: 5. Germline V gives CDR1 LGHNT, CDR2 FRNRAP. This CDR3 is CASGLGTGAPSPLHF. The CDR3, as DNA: TGTGCTAGTGGTTTAGGGACAGGGGCCCCTTCACCCCTCCACTTT.

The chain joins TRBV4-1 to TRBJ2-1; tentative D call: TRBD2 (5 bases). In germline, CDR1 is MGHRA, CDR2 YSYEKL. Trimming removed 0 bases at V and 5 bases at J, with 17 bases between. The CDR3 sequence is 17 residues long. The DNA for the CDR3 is TGCGCCAGCAGCCAAGACAGTCGGCGAGCGGATCACAATGAGCAGTTCTTC. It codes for CASSQDSRRADHNEQFF.

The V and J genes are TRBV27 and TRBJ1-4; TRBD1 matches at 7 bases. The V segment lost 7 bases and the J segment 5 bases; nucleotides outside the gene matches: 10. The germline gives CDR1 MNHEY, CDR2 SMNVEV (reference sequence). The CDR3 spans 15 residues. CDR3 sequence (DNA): TGTGCCAGCACCCGACAGGGTCCCCCAAATGAAAAACTGTTTTTT. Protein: CASTRQGPPNEKLFF. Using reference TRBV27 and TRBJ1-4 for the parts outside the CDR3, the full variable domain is EAQVTQNPRYLITVTGKKLTVTCSQNMNHEYMSWYRQDPGLGLRQIYYSMNVEVTDKGDVPEGYKVSRKEKRNFPLILESPSPNQTSLYFCASTRQGPPNEKLFFGSGTQLSVL.

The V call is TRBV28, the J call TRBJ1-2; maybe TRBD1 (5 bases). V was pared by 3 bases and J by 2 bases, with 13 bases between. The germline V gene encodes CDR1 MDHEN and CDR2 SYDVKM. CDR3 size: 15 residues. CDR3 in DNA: TGTGCCAGCAGTTTCGCGGCAGGGTGGAACTATGGCTACACCTTC. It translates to CASSFAAGWNYGYTF.

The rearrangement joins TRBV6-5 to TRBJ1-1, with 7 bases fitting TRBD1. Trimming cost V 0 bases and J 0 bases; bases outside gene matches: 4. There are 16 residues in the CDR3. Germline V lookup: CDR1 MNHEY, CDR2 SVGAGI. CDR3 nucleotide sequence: TGTGCCAGCAGTTACTCGGGACAGCAGGTGAACACTGAAGCTTTCTTT. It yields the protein CASSYSGQQVNTEAFF.

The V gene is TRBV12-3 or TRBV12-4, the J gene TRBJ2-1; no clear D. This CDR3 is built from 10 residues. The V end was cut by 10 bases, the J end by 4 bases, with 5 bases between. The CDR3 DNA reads TGTGCCACCGGGTACAATGAGCAGTTCTTC. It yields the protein CATGYNEQFF.

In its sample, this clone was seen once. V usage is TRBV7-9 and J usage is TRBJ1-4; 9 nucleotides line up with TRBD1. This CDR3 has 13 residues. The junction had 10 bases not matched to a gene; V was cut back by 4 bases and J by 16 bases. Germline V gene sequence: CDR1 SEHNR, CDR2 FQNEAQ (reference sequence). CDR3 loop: CASSSRPRDREFF. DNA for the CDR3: TGTGCCAGCAGCTCACGACCCCGGGACAGGGAGTTTTTT.

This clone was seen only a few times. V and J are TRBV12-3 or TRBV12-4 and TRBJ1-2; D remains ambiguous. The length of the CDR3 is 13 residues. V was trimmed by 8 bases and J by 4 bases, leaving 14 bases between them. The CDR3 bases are TGTGCCAGCCGCCCTCGGGCGGGCTATGGCTACACCTTC. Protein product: CASRPRAGYGYTF.